These 29 T cell receptor beta chains came from one sample sequenced in a study of blood T cell repertoires in COVID-19. Sequencing used immunoSEQ multiplex PCR; TCRdb keeps in-frame clones, though not all of them. The repertoire consists of fewer than 150,000 clones, with more than 75% occurring once and the leading ten covering 4% to 5%. Sequencing used peripheral blood. The source is an elderly woman with acute or convalescent COVID-19.

The chain joins TRBV30 to TRBJ1-5; D is unclear. The CDR3 is 13 amino acids. Per the germline V gene, CDR1 is GTSNPN and CDR2 is SVGIG (reference sequence). V was pared by 0 bases and J by 6 bases, with 9 bases between. CDR3 amino acids: CAWSVGGSQPQHF. In DNA, the CDR3 is TGTGCCTGGAGTGTAGGAGGCTCTCAGCCCCAGCATTTT.

J is TRBJ2-7 and V is TRBV28; 9 positions match TRBD1. Germline loops: CDR1 MDHEN, CDR2 SYDVKM. The CDR3 sequence is 13 residues long. V was pared by 6 bases and J by 3 bases, with 3 bases of the junction left unmatched. CDR3 region: CASRDRGFYEQYF. CDR3 nucleotide sequence: TGTGCCAGCAGGGACAGGGGATTCTACGAGCAGTACTTC. Filled out from reference TRBV28 and TRBJ2-7, the complete variable domain reads DVKVTQSSRYLVKRTGEKVFLECVQDMDHENMFWYRQDPGLGLRLIYFSYDVKMKEKGDIPEGYSVSREKKERFSLILESASTNQTSMYLCASRDRGFYEQYFGPGTRLTVT.

The genes are TRBV4-2 and TRBJ2-5; TRBD2 agrees at 9 bases. Germline values: CDR1 LGHNA, CDR2 YNFKEQ. CDR3 length equals 18 residues. J gave up 5 bases and V 4 bases, and 17 bases lay outside the gene matches. In nucleotides, the CDR3 is TGTGCCAGCAGCCTCAAGGCGAGTAGCGGGGGAGAACTGGAGACCCAGTACTTC. Its protein product is CASSLKASSGGELETQYF.

V usage is TRBV3-1 (or the pseudogene TRBV3-2) and J usage is TRBJ1-1, with a weak D call TRBD1 (6 bases). CDR3 length: 11 residues. Germline lookup yields CDR1 LGHDT and CDR2 YNNKEL (reference sequence). Trimming left V 6 bases short and J 6 bases short, with 8 bases between. This CDR3 is CASRNRAEAFF. DNA of the CDR3: TGTGCCAGCAGGAACAGGGCTGAAGCTTTCTTT.

The chain is built from TRBV20-1 and TRBJ2-1, with D perhaps TRBD1 (6 bases). The CDR3 covers 11 residues. The V gene's germline CDR1 is DFQATT and CDR2 SNEGSKA (reference sequence). V was trimmed by 7 bases and J by 4 bases, leaving 8 bases between them. Here the CDR3 reads CSVGQYNEQFF. CDR3 DNA sequence: TGCAGTGTAGGACAGTACAATGAGCAGTTCTTC.

V and J are TRBV19 and TRBJ1-2; TRBD1 might be the D (5 bases). The germline gives CDR1 LNHDA, CDR2 SQIVND (reference sequence). Trimming removed 3 bases at V and 3 bases at J, with 14 bases between. The CDR3 runs to 15 residues. CDR3 in amino acids: CASSISSGRDYGYTF. The CDR3 coding sequence is TGTGCCAGTAGTATCTCATCGGGCAGGGACTATGGCTACACCTTC.

This clone was counted once. The V call is TRBV5-1, the J call TRBJ1-2, with D unclear. The V end lost 4 bases, the J end lost 6 bases, and 16 bases lay between the germline ends. The germline CDR1 and CDR2 sequences are SGHRS and YFSETQ. The length of the CDR3 is 14 residues. In nucleotides, the CDR3 is TGCGCCAGCAGCCTACGTCGACAACTGGATGGCTACACCTTC. Protein sequence: CASSLRRQLDGYTF.

The rearrangement links TRBV6-6 to TRBJ1-1; D not resolved. Germline V lookup: CDR1 MNHNY, CDR2 SVGAGI (reference sequence). V lost 6 bases to trimming and J lost 2 bases, with 4 bases between them. The CDR3 loop spans 11 amino acids. The CDR3 loop is CASSHNTEAFF. DNA for the CDR3: TGTGCCAGCAGCCATAACACTGAAGCTTTCTTT.

The rearrangement joins TRBV24-1 to TRBJ2-1; D may be TRBD2 (5 bases). Germline CDR1 reads KGHDR; CDR2 reads SFDVKD. Trimming removed 8 bases from V and 3 bases from J, with 16 bases in between. CDR3 length: 15 residues. CDR3 sequence reads: CATNDGDYGYNEQFF. DNA for the CDR3: TGTGCCACCAACGACGGGGATTACGGCTACAATGAGCAGTTCTTC.

This clone was counted a single time. The V call is TRBV11-2, the J call TRBJ1-1, with a weak D call TRBD1 (6 bases). The length of the CDR3 is 12 residues. The germline CDR1 and CDR2 sequences are SGHAT and FQNNGV. V shed 2 bases and J shed 7 bases, with 8 bases lying between them. This CDR3 is CASSLTGLEAFF. CDR3 coding DNA: TGTGCCAGCAGCTTAACAGGGCTTGAAGCTTTCTTT.

This rearrangement joins TRBV4-2 to TRBJ2-7, with D possibly matching TRBD2 (6 bases). CDR1 LGHNA and CDR2 YNFKEQ come from the germline V gene. The ends were cut back, 3 bases at V and 2 bases at J, with 14 bases in the middle. The CDR3 runs to 15 residues. CDR3 bases: TGTGCCAGCAGCCAGTCTCGGGACTTTCCCTACGAGCAGTACTTC. Protein sequence: CASSQSRDFPYEQYF.

This chain links TRBV10-3 with TRBJ1-1; TRBD1 might be the D (6 bases). The CDR3 consists of 13 residues. Trimming stripped 0 bases from V and 8 bases from J, with 10 bases between. Looked up from germline, CDR1 is ENHRY and CDR2 is SYGVKD. Here the CDR3 DNA reads TGTGCCATCAGTGAGTCGGGGGGGCTGGAAGCTTTCTTT. It specifies CAISESGGLEAFF.

V gene TRBV5-1 combines with J gene TRBJ2-7; D might be TRBD2 (6 bases). CDR3 length: 16 residues. The V gene lost 1 base and the J gene lost 6 bases, with 20 bases spanning the gap. CDR1 and CDR2 (germline): SGHRS, YFSETQ. CDR3 DNA sequence: TGCGCCAGCAGCTTGAGAGGAGCGGGTGTAGTCTCCGAGCAGTACTTC. Translation: CASSLRGAGVVSEQYF.

This rearrangement joins TRBV27 to TRBJ1-6; 7 nucleotides line up with TRBD1. V was pared by 2 bases and J by 7 bases, with 2 bases of the junction left unmatched. This CDR3 has 14 amino acids. CDR1 is MNHEY and CDR2 is SMNVEV in the germline V gene (reference sequence). The CDR3 region is CASSLDRANSPLHF. CDR3 coding DNA: TGTGCCAGCAGTTTAGACAGGGCGAATTCACCCCTCCACTTT.

In this sample, this clone turned up once. V and J are TRBV7-8 and TRBJ1-2; 7 nucleotides agree with TRBD1. Unmatched junction bases numbered 16, after V lost 5 bases and J lost 4 bases. The CDR3 runs to 17 residues. The germline V gene has CDR1 SGHVS and CDR2 FQNEAQ. The CDR3 here is CASSPDGGTNRGYGYTF. In nucleotides, the CDR3 is TGTGCCAGCAGCCCAGACGGTGGGACGAACAGGGGCTATGGCTACACCTTC.

The gene calls are TRBV2 and TRBJ2-7; D perhaps matches TRBD2 (6 bases). The CDR3 sequence is 15 residues long. CDR1 and CDR2 from the germline V gene are SNHLY and FYNNEI. V was cut by 2 bases and J by 2 bases, with 13 bases left in between. CDR3: CASSELRLATYEQYF. CDR3 nucleotide sequence: TGTGCCAGCAGTGAATTGAGGCTAGCGACCTACGAGCAGTACTTC.

Within the sample, this clone is medium-sized. The chain links TRBV10-3 to TRBJ2-7; perhaps TRBD2 as D (6 bases). This CDR3 is built from 14 residues. Trimming removed 2 bases at V and 2 bases at J, with 10 bases between. CDR1 is ENHRY, CDR2 SYGVKD, per germline. The CDR3 DNA sequence: TGTGCCATCAGTGAGAGGGACTGGCCCTACGAGCAGTACTTC. Encoded protein: CAISERDWPYEQYF.

This clone was found a few times. This chain uses TRBV28 with TRBJ2-7; 7 bases fit TRBD1. J was trimmed by 3 bases and V by 2 bases; bases with no gene match: 7. CDR3 length: 15 amino acids. CDR1 is MDHEN, CDR2 SYDVKM, per germline. The CDR3 protein is CASSLPTGIVYEQYF. CDR3 sequence (DNA): TGTGCCAGCAGTTTACCGACAGGGATCGTCTACGAGCAGTACTTC.

The chain has TRBV7-9 and TRBJ1-2; maybe TRBD1 (5 bases). With 4 bases removed from V and 4 bases from J, the gap between germline ends came to 19 bases. The CDR3 length is 16 residues. Per germline, CDR1 SEHNR and CDR2 FQNEAQ (reference sequence). The CDR3 DNA reads TGTGCCAGCAGCTCCAACCTTGACAGCCCCACCTATGGCTACACCTTC. Translated, it gives CASSSNLDSPTYGYTF.

In its sample, this clone was seen a few times. The chain couples TRBV7-2 to TRBJ1-1, with D maybe TRBD1 (5 bases). The CDR3 runs to 14 residues. The germline V gene has CDR1 SGHTA and CDR2 FQGNSA. V was cut by 2 bases and J by 8 bases, with 15 bases left in between. CDR3: CASSLRRGRVEAFF. The DNA for the CDR3 is TGTGCCAGCAGCTTAAGAAGGGGAAGAGTAGAAGCTTTCTTT.

The chain carries TRBV27 and TRBJ1-6; D is unresolved. Trimming shortened V by 6 bases and J by 4 bases, and 10 bases separated the two germline ends. CDR1 is MNHEY, CDR2 SMNVEV, per germline (reference sequence). CDR3 length: 14 residues. The CDR3 spells CASRPGKYNSPLHF. The CDR3 coding sequence is TGTGCCAGCAGACCGGGAAAATATAATTCACCCCTCCACTTT.

The J gene is TRBJ2-1, the V gene TRBV9; D is possibly TRBD2 (6 bases). CDR3 length: 15 residues. Trimming pared 0 bases from V and 5 bases from J, leaving 12 bases between. Germline V lookup: CDR1 SGDLS, CDR2 YYNGEE. CDR3 bases: TGTGCCAGCAGCGTAGGGCTAGCGAATAACAATGAGCAGTTCTTC. Protein sequence: CASSVGLANNNEQFF.

This sequence joins TRBV6-5 and TRBJ2-7, with D perhaps matching TRBD1 (6 bases). Germline V lookup: CDR1 MNHEY, CDR2 SVGAGI. The CDR3 length is 13 residues. Trimming stripped 5 bases from V and 3 bases from J, with 11 bases between. CDR3 residues: CASSLARGYEQYF. As DNA, the CDR3 is TGTGCCAGCAGTCTAGCCAGGGGCTACGAGCAGTACTTC.

The chain couples TRBV19 to TRBJ1-2; D is unclear. Germline V gene data show CDR1 as LNHDA and CDR2 as SQIVND (reference sequence). V gave up 9 bases and J gave up 0 bases, with 8 bases separating them. The CDR3 has 12 residues. CDR3: CASLLPNYGYTF. The CDR3 DNA is TGTGCCAGCCTCCTCCCTAACTATGGCTACACCTTC.

Concerning this clone: One end of the junction varies from germline; a read error may be responsible. The rearrangement links TRBV11-2 to TRBJ2-5; 12 nucleotides line up with TRBD2. The CDR3 covers 18 residues. Germline CDR1 is SGHAT and CDR2 is FQNNGV. The CDR3 loop reads CASSLDPGLAGGKETQYF. In DNA, the CDR3 is TGTGCCAGCAGCCTAGACCCGGGGCTAGCGGGGGGGAAAGAGACCCAGTACTTC.

The chain is built from TRBV6-5 and TRBJ1-1; D not certain. Between the trimmed V and J ends, which lost 6 bases and 0 bases, there was a span of 11 bases. CDR3 size: 14 residues. Germline V CDR1 and CDR2: MNHEY, SVGAGI. CDR3 DNA: TGTGCCAGCAGCCCCCGGTTAGTGAACACTGAAGCTTTCTTT. It translates to CASSPRLVNTEAFF.

The CDR3 DNA sequence: TGTGCCACCAGTGACCTGACAGGGGAACACAATGAGCAGTTCTTC. Translated, it gives CATSDLTGEHNEQFF. This chain links TRBV24-1 with TRBJ2-1; 8 nucleotides line up with TRBD1. V lost 4 bases to trimming and J lost 5 bases; unmatched junction nucleotides: 6. This CDR3 has 15 amino acids. Germline V gives CDR1 KGHDR, CDR2 SFDVKD.

The chain joins TRBV28 to TRBJ1-2; no clear D gene. CDR3 length: 14 amino acids. Trimming took off 1 base at V and 4 bases at J, with 10 bases between the two ends. Germline lookup yields CDR1 MDHEN and CDR2 SYDVKM. DNA for the CDR3: TGTGCCAGCAGTTTATTGGGAGGCTTCTATGGCTACACCTTC. Its protein is CASSLLGGFYGYTF.

The V call is TRBV12-3 or TRBV12-4, the J call TRBJ2-5, with no clear D. The CDR3 has 11 amino acids. Trimming removed 6 bases from V and 5 bases from J, with 7 bases in between. CDR3 sequence: CASSPAETQYF. The CDR3 DNA is TGTGCCAGCAGCCCCGCGGAGACCCAGTACTTC.